This T cell receptor beta chain originates from a study of T cell responses to AZD1222 COVID-19 vaccine. General study points: Females outnumbered males among donors, who were mostly white British; clonal diversity was possibly underestimated. Spike-wide coverage was observed for vaccine-associated CD4 TCRs, with dominant responses at 160-218 and 743-854. Nearly half of spike-specific TCRs reportedly target unmutated variant regions.

In regard to this clone: Its antigen is not identified. Other nucleotide sequences in the sample specify the same CDR3.

This CDR3 comprises 11 residues. Between the trimmed V and J ends, which lost 3 bases and 2 bases, there was a span of 4 bases. CDR1 and CDR2 (germline): GTSNPN, SVGIG (reference sequence). TCRdb's table, derived via immunoSEQ multiplex PCR, lists solely in-frame clones and lacks some. The profile shows 150,000 or so clones, approximately 92% of them singletons. V gene TRBV30 combines with J gene TRBJ1-1; D call uncertain. This clonotype was obtained from an adult who received the AZD1222 COVID-19 vaccine. Specimen: peripheral blood, collected 28 days after the second AZD1222 dose. CDR3 nucleotide sequence: TGTGCCTGGAGACGAAACACTGAAGCTTTCTTT. Its protein is CAWRRNTEAFF.